Sequencing of this T cell receptor beta chain was carried out in a study of shared clonotypes between healthy human individuals. Study-wide findings and caveats: Sampling included only blood; tissue repertoires likely differ. Estimated clonotype richness was generally higher in naive than memory subsets.

The CDR3 runs 15 residues. V dropped 0 bases and J dropped 3 bases, with 9 bases sitting between them. The V gene's germline CDR1 is SGHRS and CDR2 YFSETQ. As regards this clone: What it recognizes is unknown.

Among the donors, all were Caucasian adults who lived in Nashville, Tennessee. Only in-frame clones appear in the TCRdb table, and some are missing; sequencing was by immunoSEQ multiplex PCR. The repertoire holds 2 million to 3 million clones, over 85% seen once, with around 0.37% in the top ten. The sequence was obtained from a man aged 18 to 29 in good health. Some clones in this sample may be carry-over from other donors' samples. The sequencing input was naive CD4+ T cells from PBMCs. As for subset: CD45RA+ positively selected. The chain is built from TRBV5-1 and TRBJ2-2; D not certain. The CDR3 DNA reads TGCGCCAGCAGCTTGGATGGCCTGGACACCGGGGAGCTGTTTTTT. This translates into CASSLDGLDTGELFF.